The 15 T cell receptor beta chains below all came from one sample that was sequenced in a study of T-cell memory formation after mild COVID-19. A single record per CDR3 protein comes from TCRdb applying MiXCR to the 5' RACE reads. The sample consists of over 350,000 distinct CDR3 sequences, approximately 24% of them appearing once. Source material: PBMCs or a T cell subset sorted from them (not recorded which). Receptor source: an adult woman who had mild COVID-19 (a few samples of this study predate the infection). Cell type and time point are not known.

This clonotype was seen a few times. This chain joins TRBV7-8 and TRBJ2-3; D not certain. Germline V lookup: CDR1 SGHVS, CDR2 FQNEAQ. Between the trimmed V and J ends, which lost 2 bases and 6 bases, there was a span of 9 bases. The CDR3 is 13 amino acids. For the CDR3, the DNA is TGTGCCAGCAGCTTAAATACTGGGGATACGCAGTATTTT. Its protein product is CASSLNTGDTQYF.

The chain carries TRBV27 and TRBJ2-7; D not certain. Germline V CDR1 and CDR2: MNHEY, SMNVEV (reference sequence). The CDR3 has 15 residues. Trimming pared 0 bases from V and 3 bases from J, leaving 12 bases between. CDR3 DNA: TGTGCCAGCAGTTTATCGGATTCCCCTATCTACGAGCAGTACTTC. It encodes CASSLSDSPIYEQYF.

In its sample, this clonotype was seen a few times. This chain links TRBV28 with TRBJ1-6; 8 bases map to TRBD1. Germline loops: CDR1 MDHEN, CDR2 SYDVKM. There are 14 residues in the CDR3. With 8 bases clipped from V and 11 bases from J, the junction kept 11 bases outside the gene matches. The CDR3 DNA is TGTGCCAGCGGGTTCCGGGACAGGCGACCACCCCTCCACTTT. This translates into CASGFRDRRPPLHF.

This sequence joins TRBV12-3 or TRBV12-4 and TRBJ2-1, with 8 bases that match TRBD1. V dropped 8 bases and J dropped 7; count of bases not matched to a gene: 7. CDR3 length equals 13 residues. The CDR3 nucleotides are TGTGCCAGCTCAACAGGGGGACTGAATGAGCAGTTCTTC. Residues: CASSTGGLNEQFF.

V is TRBV5-1 and J is TRBJ1-2, with TRBD1 matching over 7 bases. V was clipped by 1 base and J by 8 bases; unmatched bases: 5. Germline assignment: CDR1 SGHRS and CDR2 YFSETQ. The CDR3 sequence is 13 residues long. The DNA of the CDR3 is TGCGCCAGCAGCTTGCAGGGACAGCGGGGCTACACCTTC. Residues: CASSLQGQRGYTF.

A few counts support this clonotype. The chain uses TRBV4-1 and TRBJ1-1; 9 bases fit TRBD1. This CDR3 is 16 amino acids long. V was clipped by 2 bases and J by 3 bases; unmatched bases: 7. The V gene's germline CDR1 is MGHRA and CDR2 YSYEKL. CDR3 nucleotide sequence: TGCGCCAGCAGCCAAACAGGGGGCCTGGTGGACACTGAAGCTTTCTTT. Translation gives CASSQTGGLVDTEAFF.

The gene calls are TRBV29-1 and TRBJ2-1; D not resolved. The germline V gene encodes CDR1 SQVTM and CDR2 ANQGSEA. CDR3 length: 12 amino acids. The CDR3 coding sequence is TGCAGTGACGCCCTCCCTAGGGATGAGCAGTTCTTC. It is translated as CSDALPRDEQFF.

The chain employs TRBV10-3 and TRBJ1-1, with unresolved D. CDR1 is ENHRY, CDR2 SYGVKD, per germline. CDR3 length: 13 amino acids. V lost 0 bases, J lost 9 bases, and 11 bases lay in between. DNA for the CDR3: TGTGCCATCAGTGAGTCAGGCCCCAGCCAAGCTTTCTTT. Its protein product is CAISESGPSQAFF.

The rearrangement links TRBV7-9 to TRBJ1-1; D perhaps matches TRBD1 (5 bases). Between the trimmed V and J ends, which lost 3 bases and 6 bases, there was a span of 8 bases. The CDR3 extends over 12 amino acids. Germline V lookup: CDR1 SEHNR, CDR2 FQNEAQ (reference sequence). CDR3 amino acids: CASSFQGAEAFF. The DNA for the CDR3 is TGTGCCAGCAGCTTCCAGGGCGCTGAAGCTTTCTTT.

The genes are TRBV19 and TRBJ2-2; 7 nucleotides match TRBD2. CDR1 and CDR2 (germline): LNHDA, SQIVND (reference sequence). The CDR3 spans 15 residues. V shed 6 bases and J 4 bases; nucleotides not matched to a gene: 8. CDR3 nucleotides: TGTGCCAGTAGAGGGCCAGCGGGGCCCACCGGGGAGCTGTTTTTT. Translated, it gives CASRGPAGPTGELFF. Full variable domain (outside the CDR3, taken from reference TRBV19 and TRBJ2-2): DGGITQSPKYLFRKEGQNVTLSCEQNLNHDAMYWYRQDPGQGLRLIYYSQIVNDFQKGDIAEGYSVSREKKESFPLTVTSAQKNPTAFYLCASRGPAGPTGELFFGEGSRLTVL.

V usage is TRBV19 and J usage is TRBJ1-2; a weak D match, TRBD1 (5 bases). Trimming removed 5 bases at V and 4 bases at J, with 14 bases between. CDR3 length equals 14 residues. Germline CDR1 is LNHDA and CDR2 is SQIVND (reference sequence). CDR3 DNA: TGTGCCAGTAGTCCGCAGGGCGAGCCCTATGGCTACACCTTC. This sequence encodes CASSPQGEPYGYTF. Complete variable domain (other parts from reference TRBV19 and TRBJ1-2): DGGITQSPKYLFRKEGQNVTLSCEQNLNHDAMYWYRQDPGQGLRLIYYSQIVNDFQKGDIAEGYSVSREKKESFPLTVTSAQKNPTAFYLCASSPQGEPYGYTFGSGTRLTVV.

This chain joins TRBV4-1 and TRBJ2-5; unclear D gene. The CDR3 is 14 amino acids. CDR1 is MGHRA, CDR2 YSYEKL, per germline. V lost 1 base, J lost 4 bases, and 10 bases lay in between. The CDR3 here is CASSQVSKLETQYF. CDR3 sequence (DNA): TGCGCCAGCAGCCAAGTATCAAAACTAGAGACCCAGTACTTC.

The table lists this clonotype with a few counts. One junction end disagrees with the germline gene, perhaps due to a read error. The chain combines TRBV7-9 with TRBJ2-7; 7 bases align to TRBD2. Germline-derived CDR1 and CDR2 are SEHNR and FQNEAQ (reference sequence). The CDR3 runs to 13 residues. The CDR3: CASSLTSSHEQYF. The CDR3 DNA reads as TGTGCCAGCAGCTTGACTAGCTCCCACGAGCAGTACTTC.

The chain joins TRBV23-1 to TRBJ2-7; no firm D call. TRBV23-1 falls under the ORF class, with uncertain function. CDR3 length: 14 residues. Trimming removed 6 bases from V and 3 bases from J, with 15 bases in between. The DNA of the CDR3 is TGCGCCAGCAGGGAATATCCTCCTATCTACGAGCAGTACTTC. This encodes CASREYPPIYEQYF.

The chain recombines TRBV4-1 with TRBJ1-6; 9 nucleotides match TRBD1. From germline, CDR1 is MGHRA and CDR2 YSYEKL. The CDR3 extends over 16 amino acids. V shed 1 base and J 7 bases; nucleotides not matched to a gene: 5. The CDR3 sequence is CASSQAGQGRNSPLHF. The CDR3 DNA follows: TGCGCCAGCAGCCAAGCTGGACAGGGGAGGAATTCACCCCTCCACTTT.